This note documents a single T cell receptor beta chain sequence. Its antigen is not identified. The sample is drawn from a study of cytomegalovirus exposure and HLA in healthy donors. The germline V gene has CDR1 SGDLS and CDR2 YYNGEE. The ends lost 4 bases at V and 1 base at J; junction bases unmatched: 6. The CDR3 extends over 16 amino acids. Both 60 Vbeta primers and 13 Jbeta primers went into the PCR. The repertoire was sequenced with immunoSEQ multiplex PCR; TCRdb's copy has only in-frame clones and lacks some. The table includes 100,000 or so clones, approximately 80% detected once. Study-wide results and caveats: A prior analysis recorded that most TCR beta V segments were productive about 87% or about 30% of the time. Accurate predictions that matched the HLA-A and HLA-B alleles of most subjects were reportedly made from TCR beta sequences.

The clonotype originates from a man younger than 45 in good health and CMV-seronegative. The chain uses TRBV9 and TRBJ2-5; the match to TRBD2 covers 11 bases. Sequencing was done on a sample of PBMCs. CDR3 protein: CASSHTSGGIQETQYF. The CDR3 DNA reads as TGTGCCAGCAGCCACACTAGCGGGGGAATCCAAGAGACCCAGTACTTC.